The 18 T cell receptor beta chains presented below share a single source sample, sequenced in a study of OX40 agonist ivuxolimab in advanced cancers. Assay: immunoSEQ multiplex PCR; the TCRdb copy retains only in-frame clones and omits some. The data hold 55,000 to 75,000 clones, with approximately 90% observed a single time. This specimen consisted of CD4+ or CD8+ T cells sorted from blood, obtained in a trial of the OX40 agonist ivuxolimab. The receptors come from an adult with an advanced solid tumor such as melanoma, head and neck, liver or kidney cancer.

The chain has TRBV30 and TRBJ2-3; 8 bases agree with TRBD2. The CDR3 runs to 15 residues. V dropped 0 bases and J dropped 6; count of bases not matched to a gene: 8. Per the germline V gene, CDR1 is GTSNPN and CDR2 is SVGIG (reference sequence). The CDR3 loop is CAWSVLGLDVDTQYF. The DNA of the CDR3 is TGTGCCTGGAGTGTATTGGGACTAGATGTCGATACGCAGTATTTT. Full variable domain (missing parts from reference TRBV30 and TRBJ2-3): SQTIHQWPATLVQPVGSPLSLECTVEGTSNPNLYWYRQAAGRGLQLLFYSVGIGQISSEVPQNLSASRPQDRQFILSSKKLLLSDSGFYLCAWSVLGLDVDTQYFGPGTRLTVL.

This clone was seen only once. The chain recombines TRBV19 with TRBJ2-7, with 7 bases lining up with TRBD1. Unmatched junction bases numbered 6, after V lost 4 bases and J lost 0 bases. In germline, CDR1 is LNHDA, CDR2 SQIVND (reference sequence). The CDR3 covers 15 residues. This chain's CDR3 is CASSTIQGSSYEQYF. The DNA of the CDR3 is TGTGCCAGTAGTACCATACAGGGGTCCTCCTACGAGCAGTACTTC.

The count of this clone is one. The genes are TRBV7-6 and TRBJ2-3, with 10 bases identical to TRBD2. J was trimmed by 0 bases and V by 5 bases; bases with no gene match: 11. Germline V gene lookup returns CDR1 SGHVS and CDR2 FNYEAQ. This CDR3 is 18 amino acids long. Written as DNA, the CDR3 is TGTGCCAGCAGCGTTGGAGTAGCGGGAGGACCTAGCACAGATACGCAGTATTTT. Translation: CASSVGVAGGPSTDTQYF.

The chain joins TRBV4-3 to TRBJ2-3, with 8 positions matching TRBD2. There are 17 residues in the CDR3. CDR1 LGHNA and CDR2 YSLEER come from the germline V gene. Trimming took 0 bases from V and 6 from J; bases not matched to a gene: 11. The CDR3 nucleotides are TGCGCCAGCAGCCAAGAACTAGCGGTCACGGACTGGGATACGCAGTATTTT. Its translation is CASSQELAVTDWDTQYF.

This chain joins TRBV7-3 and TRBJ1-6; D unclear. V was shortened by 0 bases and J by 9 bases, with 9 bases between the two germline ends. Germline V CDR1 and CDR2: SGHTA, FQGTGA. This CDR3 has 14 amino acids. CDR3 nucleotides: TGTGCCAGCAGCTTAACGGGTGGGCCTTCACCCCTCCACTTT. It is translated as CASSLTGGPSPLHF.

This clone has just one count. This chain connects TRBV27 to TRBJ1-1, with D perhaps TRBD1 (5 bases). This CDR3 is 13 amino acids long. Germline assignment: CDR1 MNHEY and CDR2 SMNVEV (reference sequence). V dropped 6 bases and J dropped 1 base, with 9 bases sitting between them. The CDR3 nucleotides are TGTGCCAGCAGCTTGGGGGGGAACACTGAAGCTTTCTTT. It specifies CASSLGGNTEAFF.

The J gene is TRBJ2-2, the V gene TRBV9; the D is unclear. The CDR3 consists of 18 residues. Germline CDR1 reads SGDLS; CDR2 reads YYNGEE. V was pared by 0 bases and J by 0 bases, with 15 bases between. This chain's CDR3 is CASSVAPPRSANTGELFF. As DNA, the CDR3 is TGTGCCAGCAGCGTAGCCCCTCCAAGGAGCGCGAACACCGGGGAGCTGTTTTTT.

This clone was picked up many times. This CDR3 is also generated by other DNA sequences in the sample. This chain connects TRBV7-9 to TRBJ1-4, with D hard to call. The CDR3 spans 11 residues. Germline V lookup: CDR1 SEHNR, CDR2 FQNEAQ (reference sequence). V was clipped by 2 bases and J by 5 bases, with 0 bases between them. The CDR3 here is CASSLNEKLFF. CDR3 nucleotide sequence: TGTGCCAGCAGCTTAAATGAAAAACTGTTTTTT.

This clone was picked up a small number of times. CDR3 bases: TGTGCCAGCAGTTCGGTCGACAGCGGCGGCACTGAAGCTTTCTTT. This translates into CASSSVDSGGTEAFF. This chain connects TRBV28 to TRBJ1-1; perhaps TRBD1 as D (5 bases). Trimming took 4 bases from V and 4 from J, leaving 16 bases between them. In germline, CDR1 is MDHEN, CDR2 SYDVKM. CDR3 length equals 15 residues. The full variable domain, in which reference TRBV28 and TRBJ1-1 provide the parts outside the CDR3, is DVKVTQSSRYLVKRTGEKVFLECVQDMDHENMFWYRQDPGLGLRLIYFSYDVKMKEKGDIPEGYSVSREKKERFSLILESASTNQTSMYLCASSSVDSGGTEAFFGQGTRLTVV.

The chain uses TRBV7-9 and TRBJ2-7; D is perhaps TRBD1 (6 bases). Trimming stripped 6 bases from V and 3 bases from J, with 15 bases between. CDR3 length: 14 amino acids. Germline CDR1 SEHNR, CDR2 FQNEAQ (reference sequence). As DNA, the CDR3 is TGTGCCAGCAGTGATGGGACACCTGTCTACGAGCAGTACTTC. Protein: CASSDGTPVYEQYF.

The chain combines TRBV7-8 with TRBJ2-1, with D hard to call. The germline gives CDR1 SGHVS, CDR2 FQNEAQ. The CDR3 has 13 amino acids. V was cut by 1 base and J by 8 bases, with 9 bases left in between. The CDR3 sequence: CASSLGSWDEQFF. Written as DNA, the CDR3 is TGTGCCAGCAGCTTAGGGAGTTGGGATGAGCAGTTCTTC.

The genes are TRBV7-3 and TRBJ2-7; 9 bases line up with TRBD2. The CDR3 has 14 residues. Germline V gives CDR1 SGHTA, CDR2 FQGTGA. The V gene end was trimmed by 2 bases and the J gene end by 7 bases; junction bases not matched to a gene: 6. CDR3 bases: TGTGCCAGCAGCTTAGCGGGAGGGCCGGGAGAGCAGTACTTC. Protein product: CASSLAGGPGEQYF.

The genes are TRBV7-9 and TRBJ2-2, with TRBD2 identical over 8 bases. V shed 3 bases and J 1 base; nucleotides not matched to a gene: 1. Germline lookup yields CDR1 SEHNR and CDR2 FQNEAQ (reference sequence). The CDR3 is made up of 15 amino acids. CDR3 nucleotides: TGTGCCAGCAGCTTCCTAGCGGGGAACACCGGGGAGCTGTTTTTT. Amino acids: CASSFLAGNTGELFF.

The V call is TRBV19, the J call TRBJ2-7; D might be TRBD2 (5 bases). Germline CDR1 is LNHDA and CDR2 is SQIVND (reference sequence). The CDR3 totals 15 residues. The V end was cut by 5 bases, the J end by 0 bases, with 14 bases between. The CDR3 protein is CASSPRADRSYEQYF. CDR3 DNA sequence: TGTGCCAGTAGTCCCCGAGCGGACCGCTCCTACGAGCAGTACTTC.

The chain recombines TRBV7-6 with TRBJ2-7; TRBD1 matches at 10 bases. The trim removed 4 bases at V and 0 bases at J, leaving 6 bases unmatched. Germline lookup yields CDR1 SGHVS and CDR2 FNYEAQ. The CDR3 is 16 residues long. CDR3 in DNA: TGTGCCAGCAGCTCTGGACAGGGGGATAGCTCCTACGAGCAGTACTTC. This encodes CASSSGQGDSSYEQYF. The full variable domain, in which reference TRBV7-6 and TRBJ2-7 provide the parts outside the CDR3, is GAGVSQSPRYKVTKRGQDVALRCDPISGHVSLYWYRQALGQGPEFLTYFNYEAQQDKSGLPNDRFSAERPEGSISTLTIQRTEQRDSAMYRCASSSGQGDSSYEQYFGPGTRLTVT.

This chain joins TRBV2 and TRBJ2-7; TRBD1 matches at 8 bases. The germline V gene has CDR1 SNHLY and CDR2 FYNNEI. Unmatched junction bases numbered 13, after V lost 4 bases and J lost 2 bases. The CDR3 spans 17 residues. The CDR3 here is CASSGESRDRLAYEQYF. The CDR3 nucleotides read TGTGCCAGCAGTGGGGAGAGCCGGGACAGGCTAGCCTACGAGCAGTACTTC.

V is TRBV19 and J is TRBJ1-1; 7 nucleotides match TRBD1. The CDR3 length is 14 residues. The junction had 4 bases not matched to a gene; V was cut back by 5 bases and J by 1 base. Germline V gene sequence: CDR1 LNHDA, CDR2 SQIVND (reference sequence). In nucleotides, the CDR3 is TGTGCCAGTAGTCGACAGGGATGGAACACTGAAGCTTTCTTT. Protein: CASSRQGWNTEAFF.

The chain carries TRBV19 and TRBJ2-7; 7 nucleotides line up with TRBD2. V trimming: 3 bases; J trimming: 0 bases; junction bases outside the gene matches: 5. The V gene's germline CDR1 is LNHDA and CDR2 SQIVND (reference sequence). The CDR3 runs 15 residues. In nucleotides, the CDR3 is TGTGCCAGTAGTATGGGACTAACGAGCTCCTACGAGCAGTACTTC. Translating it yields CASSMGLTSSYEQYF.